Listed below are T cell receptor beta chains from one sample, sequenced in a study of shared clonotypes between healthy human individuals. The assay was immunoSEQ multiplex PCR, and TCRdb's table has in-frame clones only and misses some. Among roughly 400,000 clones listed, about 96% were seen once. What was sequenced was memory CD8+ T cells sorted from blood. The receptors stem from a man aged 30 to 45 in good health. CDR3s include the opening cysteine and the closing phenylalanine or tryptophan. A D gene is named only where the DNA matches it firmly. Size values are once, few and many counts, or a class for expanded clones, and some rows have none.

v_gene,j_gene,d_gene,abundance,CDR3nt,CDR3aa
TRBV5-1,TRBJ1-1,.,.,TGCGCCAGCGGCCGGTGGCCCGAGAACACTGAAGCTTTCTTT,CASGRWPENTEAFF
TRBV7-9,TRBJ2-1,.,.,TGTGCCAGCAGCTTGTTCGTCCGGGGGTTCTTC,CASSLFVRGFF
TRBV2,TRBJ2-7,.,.,TGTGCCACATCCCTCGAGGGGTTGACCTACGAGCAGTACTTC,CATSLEGLTYEQYF
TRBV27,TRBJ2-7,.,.,TGTGCCAGCAGTCCCCGACAGCCCGCGCCCCCCTACGAGCAGTACTTC,CASSPRQPAPPYEQYF
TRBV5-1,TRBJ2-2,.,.,TGCGCCAGCAGCTTGGCCGGACTAACAAACACCGGGGAGCTGTTTTTT,CASSLAGLTNTGELFF
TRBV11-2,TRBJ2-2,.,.,TGTGCCAGCAGCTTAGGTTTTTTCACCGGGGAGCTGTTTTTT,CASSLGFFTGELFF
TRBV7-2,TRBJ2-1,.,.,TGTGCCAGCAGCTCCAAAAGACTAGGAGCTAATGAGCAGTTCTTC,CASSSKRLGANEQFF
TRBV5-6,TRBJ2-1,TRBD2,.,TGTGCCAGCAGCTTTGGTCTAGCGGGAGTCAGGGAGCAGTTCTTC,CASSFGLAGVREQFF
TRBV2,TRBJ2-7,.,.,TGTGCCAGCCGGGACGGAGGTTCCTACGAGCAGTACTTC,CASRDGGSYEQYF
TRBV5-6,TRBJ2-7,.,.,TGTGCCAGCAGCTTGGCCGGGGACTCCTACGAGCAGTACTTC,CASSLAGDSYEQYF
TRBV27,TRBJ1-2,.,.,TGTGCCAGCAGTTTATCAGGATCCTATGGCTACACCTTC,CASSLSGSYGYTF
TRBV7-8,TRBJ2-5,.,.,TGTGCCAGCAGCTTACTCCAGGGAGGCGTAAAGACCCAGTACTTC,CASSLLQGGVKTQYF
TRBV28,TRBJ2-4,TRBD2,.,TGTGCCAGCAGTCCTAGCGGGGTAGCCAAAAACATTCAGTACTTC,CASSPSGVAKNIQYF
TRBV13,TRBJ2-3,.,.,TGTGCCAGCAGCTCTAGCACAGATACGCAGTATTTT,CASSSSTDTQYF
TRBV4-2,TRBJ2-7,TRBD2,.,TGTGCCAGCAGCCAAGAGAACGGGAGGGCCCCAAACGAGCAGTACTTC,CASSQENGRAPNEQYF
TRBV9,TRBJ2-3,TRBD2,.,TGTGCCAGCAGCGCAGGAGCGGGAGGAGATACGCAGTATTTT,CASSAGAGGDTQYF
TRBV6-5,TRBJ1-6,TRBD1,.,TGTGCCAGCAGGGGGGACAGGGTCAATTCACCCCTCCACTTT,CASRGDRVNSPLHF
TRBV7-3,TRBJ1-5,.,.,TGTGCCAGCAGCCCGCCGGGGCGCAATCAGCCCCAGCATTTT,CASSPPGRNQPQHF
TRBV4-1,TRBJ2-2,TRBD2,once,TGCGCCAGCAGCCAAGGATTATTAGCGGGAGGAAGGGCCGGGGAGCTGTTTTTT,CASSQGLLAGGRAGELFF
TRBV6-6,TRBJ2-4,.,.,TGTGCCAGCAGTTATAAGTCGGGAGTAGCCAAAAACATTCAGTACTTC,CASSYKSGVAKNIQYF
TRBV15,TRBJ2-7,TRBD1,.,TGTGCCACCAGCGTACGGACAGGGGGCGTCGACGAGCAGTACTTC,CATSVRTGGVDEQYF
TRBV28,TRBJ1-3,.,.,TGTGCCAGCAGTTTAGGGCCGGGAGTGGGCACCATATATTTT,CASSLGPGVGTIYF
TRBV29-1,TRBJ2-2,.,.,TGCAGCGTTGAACGGGGAGCCGGGGAGCTGTTTTTT,CSVERGAGELFF
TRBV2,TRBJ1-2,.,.,TGTGCCAGCAGTGAAAGAGGAGTAGTAAGTGGCTACACCTTC,CASSERGVVSGYTF
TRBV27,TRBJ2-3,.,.,TGTGCCAGCACCCATCCCACAGGGACAGATACGCAGTATTTT,CASTHPTGTDTQYF
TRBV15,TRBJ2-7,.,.,TGTGCCACCTCTTCGACAGGGAGGGTCTACGAGCAGTACTTC,CATSSTGRVYEQYF
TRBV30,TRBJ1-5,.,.,TGTGCCTGGAGTTACAGGGACCAGCCCCAGCATTTT,CAWSYRDQPQHF
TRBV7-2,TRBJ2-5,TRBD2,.,TGTGCCAGCAGCTTAGGACTAGCGGGAGGCTTTGAGCAGTACTTC,CASSLGLAGGFEQYF
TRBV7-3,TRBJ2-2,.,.,TGTGCCAGCAGCTTTGTGGGCGGGGAGCTGTTTTTT,CASSFVGGELFF
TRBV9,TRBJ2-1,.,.,TGTGCCAGCAGCGTAGAACAGATCCCCTACAATGAGCAGTTCTTC,CASSVEQIPYNEQFF
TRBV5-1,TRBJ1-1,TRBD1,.,TGCGCCAGCAGGAAACAAGGGACAGGGGCAGCTTTCTTT,CASRKQGTGAAFF
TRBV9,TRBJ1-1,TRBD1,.,TGTGCCAGCAGCGCCAACAGAGGAGGGGGCCGAACTGAAGCTTTCTTT,CASSANRGGGRTEAFF
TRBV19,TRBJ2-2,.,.,TGTGCCAGTAGTCCAGGGAACCCGAACACCGGGGAGCTGTTTTTT,CASSPGNPNTGELFF
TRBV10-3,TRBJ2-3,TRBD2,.,TGTGCCATCAAACTAGCGGGAGTGGCGGAAAGCACAGATACGCAGTATTTT,CAIKLAGVAESTDTQYF
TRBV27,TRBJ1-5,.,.,TGTGCCAGCAGTTTAGGCCAGGGTGGGCCCCAGCATTTT,CASSLGQGGPQHF
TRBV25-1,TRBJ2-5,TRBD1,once,TGTGCCAGCAGTGAGCGCGGCCTGACAGGGCGAGAGACCCAGTACTTC,CASSERGLTGRETQYF
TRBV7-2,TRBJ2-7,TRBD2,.,TGTGCCAGCAGCTTTCGAAGCGGGAGTCCCTACGAGCAGTACTTC,CASSFRSGSPYEQYF
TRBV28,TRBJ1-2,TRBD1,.,TGTGCCAGCAGACAGGGGAATGGCTACACCTTC,CASRQGNGYTF
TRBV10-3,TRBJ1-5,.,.,TGTGCCATCAGTGATGGTAGCGATCAGCCCCAGCATTTT,CAISDGSDQPQHF
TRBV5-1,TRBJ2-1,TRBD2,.,TGCGCCAGCAGCTTAGTAGCGGGAGTCGGTGAGCAGTTCTTC,CASSLVAGVGEQFF
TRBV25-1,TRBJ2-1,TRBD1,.,TGTGCCAGCAGTGAACCAACAGGGGGGTCCTACAATGAGCAGTTCTTC,CASSEPTGGSYNEQFF
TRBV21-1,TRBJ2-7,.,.,TGTGCCATCCTAAGAGCGGGAGGGCCCGATAGAGCCTACGAGCAGTACTTC,CAILRAGGPDRAYEQYF
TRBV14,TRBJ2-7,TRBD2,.,TGTGCCAGCAGCCAGGGATACAGGGGGACTAGCGGGAGCTCCTACGAGCAGTACTTC,CASSQGYRGTSGSSYEQYF
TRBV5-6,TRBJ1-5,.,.,TGTGCCAGCAGCTTGCAGGGGCCCAATCAGCCCCAGCATTTT,CASSLQGPNQPQHF
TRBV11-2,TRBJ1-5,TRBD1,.,TGTGCCAGCTCGACAGGGGATCAGCCCCAGCATTTT,CASSTGDQPQHF
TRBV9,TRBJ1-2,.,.,TGTGCCAGCAGCGTAGGAAGTGGTGGCTACACCTTC,CASSVGSGGYTF